The clone carrying this T cell receptor beta chain turned up a few times. This specimen comes from a study of human T cells and chemical hapten exposure. The V gene lost 2 bases and the J gene lost 0 bases, with 12 bases spanning the gap. This CDR3 has 16 residues. Germline V gene data show CDR1 as ENHRY and CDR2 as SYGVKD. The sample's time point: patch test 3, about 24 weeks after DPC sensitization. Stated treatment: therapeutic diphenylcyclopropenone sensitization with weekly scalp DPC. TCRdb re-called the RACE reads with MiXCR, one entry per CDR3 protein. Of 99,000 or so distinct CDR3 sequences detected, roughly a third appear once; the ten largest clones hold roughly 2.7%.

The source is a middle-aged man with alopecia areata. Some clones in this sample may be carry-over from other donors' samples. V gene TRBV10-3 combines with J gene TRBJ2-3; a possible D gene is TRBD2 (6 bases). The sequenced sample was whole blood, obtained in connection with sensitization to the hapten diphenylcyclopropenone (DPC). CDR3: CAISEAGRSSTDTQYF. CDR3 DNA: TGTGCCATCAGTGAGGCGGGACGATCTAGCACAGATACGCAGTATTTT.